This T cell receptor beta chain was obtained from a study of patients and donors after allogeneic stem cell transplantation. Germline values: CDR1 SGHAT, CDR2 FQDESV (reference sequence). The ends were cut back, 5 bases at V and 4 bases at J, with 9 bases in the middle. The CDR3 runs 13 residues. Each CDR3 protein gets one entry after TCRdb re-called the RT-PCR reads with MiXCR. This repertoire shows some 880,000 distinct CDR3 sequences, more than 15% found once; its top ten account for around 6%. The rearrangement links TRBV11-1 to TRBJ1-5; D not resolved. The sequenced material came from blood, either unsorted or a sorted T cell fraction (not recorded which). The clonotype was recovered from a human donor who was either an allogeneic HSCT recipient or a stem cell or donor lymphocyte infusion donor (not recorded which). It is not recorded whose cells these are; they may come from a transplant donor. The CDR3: CASSPTMNQPQHF. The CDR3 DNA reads TGTGCCAGCAGCCCCACGATGAATCAGCCCCAGCATTTT.